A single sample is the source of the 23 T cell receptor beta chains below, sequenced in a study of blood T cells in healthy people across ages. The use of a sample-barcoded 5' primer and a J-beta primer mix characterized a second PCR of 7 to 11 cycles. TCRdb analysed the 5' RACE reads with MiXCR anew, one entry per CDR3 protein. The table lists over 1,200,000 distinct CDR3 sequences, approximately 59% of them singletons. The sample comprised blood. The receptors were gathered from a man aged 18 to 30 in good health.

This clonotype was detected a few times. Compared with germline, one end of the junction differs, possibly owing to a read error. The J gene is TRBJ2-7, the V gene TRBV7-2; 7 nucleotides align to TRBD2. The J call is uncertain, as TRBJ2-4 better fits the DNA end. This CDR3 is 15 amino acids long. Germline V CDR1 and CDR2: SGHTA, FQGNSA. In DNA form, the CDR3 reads TGTGCCAGCAGTTTAGCGGTCGGGAGGATGGACATTCAGTACTTC. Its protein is CASSLAVGRMDIQYF.

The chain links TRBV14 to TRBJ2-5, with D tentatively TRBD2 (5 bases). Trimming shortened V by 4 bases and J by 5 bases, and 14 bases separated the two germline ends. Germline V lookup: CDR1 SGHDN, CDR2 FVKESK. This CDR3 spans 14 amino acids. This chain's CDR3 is CASSRTATGETQYF. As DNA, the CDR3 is TGTGCCAGCAGCCGAACGGCGACGGGGGAGACCCAGTACTTC.

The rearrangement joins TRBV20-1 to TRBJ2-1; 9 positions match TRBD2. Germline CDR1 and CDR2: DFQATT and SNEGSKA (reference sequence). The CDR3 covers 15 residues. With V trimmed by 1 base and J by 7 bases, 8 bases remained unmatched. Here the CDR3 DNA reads TGCAGTGCTAGAGTTGGTGCTAGCGGGGAAAATGAGCAGTTCTTC. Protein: CSARVGASGENEQFF.

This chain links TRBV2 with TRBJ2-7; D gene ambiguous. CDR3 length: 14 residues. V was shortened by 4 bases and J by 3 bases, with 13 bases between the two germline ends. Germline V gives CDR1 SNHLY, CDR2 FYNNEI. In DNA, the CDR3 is TGTGCCAGCAGTGTCGTGACAAAGGGCTACGAGCAGTACTTC. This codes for CASSVVTKGYEQYF.

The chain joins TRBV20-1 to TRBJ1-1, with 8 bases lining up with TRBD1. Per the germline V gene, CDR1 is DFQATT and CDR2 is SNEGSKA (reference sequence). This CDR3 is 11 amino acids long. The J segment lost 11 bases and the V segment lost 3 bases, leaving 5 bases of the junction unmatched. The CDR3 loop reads CSARETGDAFF. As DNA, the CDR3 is TGCAGTGCTAGGGAGACAGGGGACGCTTTCTTT.

The DNA for the CDR3 is TGTGCCTGGGGGATCGGGCTTCGGAACGAGCAGTACTTC. Translated, it gives CAWGIGLRNEQYF. The chain recombines TRBV30 with TRBJ2-5; D remains ambiguous. The DNA end favors TRBJ2-7, so the J call may be wrong. The CDR3 is made up of 13 amino acids. Germline V gene data show CDR1 as GTSNPN and CDR2 as SVGIG (reference sequence).

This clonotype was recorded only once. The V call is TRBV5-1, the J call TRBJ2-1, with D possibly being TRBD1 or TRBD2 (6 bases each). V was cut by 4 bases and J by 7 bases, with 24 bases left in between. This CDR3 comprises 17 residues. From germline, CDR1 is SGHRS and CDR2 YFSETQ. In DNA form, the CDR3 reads TGCGCCAGCAGCCCCCTAACTACGGGGGCTAATGTAAATGAGCAGTTCTTC. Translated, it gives CASSPLTTGANVNEQFF.

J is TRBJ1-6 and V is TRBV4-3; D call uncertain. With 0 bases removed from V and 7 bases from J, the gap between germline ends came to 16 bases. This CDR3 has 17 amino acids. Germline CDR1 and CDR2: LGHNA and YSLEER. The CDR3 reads CASSQEPSPTPNSPLHF. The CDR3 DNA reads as TGCGCCAGCAGCCAAGAACCATCGCCTACACCGAATTCACCCCTCCACTTT.

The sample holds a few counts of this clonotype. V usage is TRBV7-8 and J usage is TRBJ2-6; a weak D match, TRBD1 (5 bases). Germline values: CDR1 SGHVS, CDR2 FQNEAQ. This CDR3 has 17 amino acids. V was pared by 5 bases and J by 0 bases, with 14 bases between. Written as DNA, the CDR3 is TGTGCCAGCAGCCTCAGGGTTTCGATCTCTGGGGCCAACGTCCTGACTTTC. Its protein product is CASSLRVSISGANVLTF.

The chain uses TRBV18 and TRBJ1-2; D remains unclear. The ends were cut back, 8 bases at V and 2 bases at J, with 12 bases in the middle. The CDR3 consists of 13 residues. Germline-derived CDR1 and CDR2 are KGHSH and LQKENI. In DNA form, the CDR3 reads TGTGCCAGCAGCCCCCCCGAGAACTATGGCTACACCTTC. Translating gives CASSPPENYGYTF. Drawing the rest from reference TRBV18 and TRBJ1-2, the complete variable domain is NAGVMQNPRHLVRRRGQEARLRCSPMKGHSHVYWYRQLPEEGLKFMVYLQKENIIDESGMPKERFSAEFPKEGPSILRIQQVVRGDSAAYFCASSPPENYGYTFGSGTRLTVV.

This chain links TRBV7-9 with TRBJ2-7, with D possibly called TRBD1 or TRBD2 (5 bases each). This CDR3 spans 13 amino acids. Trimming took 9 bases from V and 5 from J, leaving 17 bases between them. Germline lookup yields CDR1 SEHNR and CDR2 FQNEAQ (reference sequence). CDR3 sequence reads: CARSPTRDHEQYF. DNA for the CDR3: TGTGCCAGAAGCCCAACTAGGGACCACGAGCAGTACTTC.

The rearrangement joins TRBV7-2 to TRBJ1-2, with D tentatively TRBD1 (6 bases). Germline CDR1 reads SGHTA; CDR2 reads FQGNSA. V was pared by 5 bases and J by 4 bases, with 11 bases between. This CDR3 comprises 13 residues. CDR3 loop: CASSEQGPYGYTF. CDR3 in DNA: TGTGCCAGCAGCGAACAGGGACCCTATGGCTACACCTTC.

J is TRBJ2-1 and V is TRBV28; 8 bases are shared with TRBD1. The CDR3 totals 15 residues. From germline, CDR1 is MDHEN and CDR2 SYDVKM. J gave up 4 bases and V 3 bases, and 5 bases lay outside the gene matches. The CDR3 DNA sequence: TGTGCCAGCAGTTTCCCAGGGGGCGAGTACAATGAGCAGTTCTTC. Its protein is CASSFPGGEYNEQFF. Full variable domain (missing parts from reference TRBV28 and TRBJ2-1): DVKVTQSSRYLVKRTGEKVFLECVQDMDHENMFWYRQDPGLGLRLIYFSYDVKMKEKGDIPEGYSVSREKKERFSLILESASTNQTSMYLCASSFPGGEYNEQFFGPGTRLTVL.

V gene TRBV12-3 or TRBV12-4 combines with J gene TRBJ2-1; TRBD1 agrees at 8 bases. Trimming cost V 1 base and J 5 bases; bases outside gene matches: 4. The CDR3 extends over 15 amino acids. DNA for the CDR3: TGTGCCAGCAGTTTAGGACAGGGGAGAGACAATGAGCAGTTCTTC. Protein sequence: CASSLGQGRDNEQFF.

This CDR3 is CSANKDRGGYEQYF. The CDR3 coding sequence is TGCAGTGCTAACAAGGACAGGGGAGGCTACGAGCAGTACTTC. The chain is built from TRBV20-1 and TRBJ2-7; 9 bases map to TRBD1. Germline-derived CDR1 and CDR2 are DFQATT and SNEGSKA (reference sequence). The CDR3 is 14 amino acids. Losses at the gene ends were 4 bases for V and 3 bases for J; bases not matched to a gene: 7.

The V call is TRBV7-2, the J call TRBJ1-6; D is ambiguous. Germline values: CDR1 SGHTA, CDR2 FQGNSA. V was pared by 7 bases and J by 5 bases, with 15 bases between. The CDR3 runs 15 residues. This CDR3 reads CASNRTPFNNSPLHF. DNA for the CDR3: TGTGCCAGCAACCGGACCCCCTTTAATAATTCACCCCTCCACTTT.

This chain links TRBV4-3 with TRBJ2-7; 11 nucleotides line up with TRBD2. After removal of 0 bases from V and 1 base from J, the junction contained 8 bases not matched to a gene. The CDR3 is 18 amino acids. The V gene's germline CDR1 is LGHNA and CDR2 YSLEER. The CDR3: CASSQDTGTSGSSYEQYF. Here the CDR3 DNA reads TGCGCCAGCAGCCAAGATACGGGTACTAGCGGGAGTTCCTACGAGCAGTACTTC.

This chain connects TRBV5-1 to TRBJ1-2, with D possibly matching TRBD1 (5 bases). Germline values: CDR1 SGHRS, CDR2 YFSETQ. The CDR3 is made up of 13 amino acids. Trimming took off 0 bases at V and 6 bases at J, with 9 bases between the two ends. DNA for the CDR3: TGCGCCAGCAGCTTGGTACGGGGGAATGGCTACACCTTC. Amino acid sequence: CASSLVRGNGYTF.

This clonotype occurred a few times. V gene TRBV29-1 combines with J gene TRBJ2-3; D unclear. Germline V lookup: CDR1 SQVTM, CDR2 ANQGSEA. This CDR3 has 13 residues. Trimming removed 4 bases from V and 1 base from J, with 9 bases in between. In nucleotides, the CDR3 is TGCAGCGTTGTTTACCGGGGCACAGATACGCAGTATTTT. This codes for CSVVYRGTDTQYF.

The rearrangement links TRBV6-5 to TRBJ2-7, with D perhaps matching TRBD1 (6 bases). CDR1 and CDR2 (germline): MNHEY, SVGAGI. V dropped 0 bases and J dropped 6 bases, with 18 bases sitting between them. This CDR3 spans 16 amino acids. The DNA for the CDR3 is TGTGCCAGCAGTTACTCGAAACTAACAGGGATTTTCGAGCAGTACTTC. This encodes CASSYSKLTGIFEQYF.

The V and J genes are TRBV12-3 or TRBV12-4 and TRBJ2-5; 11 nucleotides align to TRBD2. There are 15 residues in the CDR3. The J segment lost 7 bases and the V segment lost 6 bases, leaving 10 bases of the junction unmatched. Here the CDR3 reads CASRTGTSGPGTQYF. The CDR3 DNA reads TGTGCCAGCAGGACCGGGACTAGCGGTCCCGGGACCCAGTACTTC.

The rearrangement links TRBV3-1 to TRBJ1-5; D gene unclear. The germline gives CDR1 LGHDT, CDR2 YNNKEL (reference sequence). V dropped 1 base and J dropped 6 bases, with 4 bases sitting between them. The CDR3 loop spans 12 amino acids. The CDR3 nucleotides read TGTGCCAGCAGCCAAGGTCTTCAGCCCCAGCATTTT. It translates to CASSQGLQPQHF.

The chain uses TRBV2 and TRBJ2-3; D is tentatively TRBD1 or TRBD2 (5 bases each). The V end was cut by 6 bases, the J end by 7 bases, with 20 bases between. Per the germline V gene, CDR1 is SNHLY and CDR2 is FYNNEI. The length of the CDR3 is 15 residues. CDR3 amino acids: CASRPFDNGAHTQYF. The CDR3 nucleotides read TGTGCCAGCAGGCCGTTCGACAACGGGGCGCATACGCAGTATTTT.